Given below is one T cell receptor beta chain in context. CDR1 is LNHDA and CDR2 is SQIVND in the germline V gene (reference sequence). Trimming shortened V by 6 bases and J by 0 bases, and 12 bases separated the two germline ends. This CDR3 region has 14 residues. As for time point: blood 2 weeks post-SBRT. Specified treatment: 15 Gy SBRT to primary tumor, nephrectomy 4 weeks later. Libraries were prepared by immunoSEQ multiplex PCR; TCRdb keeps only in-frame clonotypes and omits some of them. This sample has around 60,000 clones; 70% to 80% occur once, and the top ten carry about 7%. The record originates from a study of radiation and T cells in renal cell carcinoma.

The chain uses TRBV19 and TRBJ2-7; D is perhaps TRBD2 (5 bases). This sample comprised blood, obtained from a patient whose treatment included radiotherapy and nephrectomy. The sequence came from a man aged 55 to 70 with renal cell carcinoma. The CDR3 sequence is CASSEGVGSYEQYF. Written as DNA, the CDR3 is TGTGCCAGTAGCGAGGGTGTCGGCTCCTACGAGCAGTACTTC.